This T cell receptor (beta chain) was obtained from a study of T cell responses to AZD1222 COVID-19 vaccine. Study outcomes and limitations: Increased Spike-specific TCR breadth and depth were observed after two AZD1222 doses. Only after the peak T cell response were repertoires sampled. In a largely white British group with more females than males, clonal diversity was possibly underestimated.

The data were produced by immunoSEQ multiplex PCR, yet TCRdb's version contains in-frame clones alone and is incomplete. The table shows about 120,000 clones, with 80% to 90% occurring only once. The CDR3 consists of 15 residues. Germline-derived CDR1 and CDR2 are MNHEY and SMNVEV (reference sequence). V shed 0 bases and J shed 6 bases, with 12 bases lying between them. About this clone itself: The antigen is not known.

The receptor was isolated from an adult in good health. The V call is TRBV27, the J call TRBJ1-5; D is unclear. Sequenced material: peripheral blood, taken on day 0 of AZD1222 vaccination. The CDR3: CASSLSTGSGQPQHF. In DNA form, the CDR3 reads TGTGCCAGCAGTTTATCGACGGGGAGCGGTCAGCCCCAGCATTTT.